This is a list of T cell receptor beta chains from one sample in a study of metastatic and nonmetastatic thyroid tumors. Using MiXCR, TCRdb re-called clones from the PCR reads. This repertoire shows tens of thousands of clones, over 10% found once; its top ten account for around 21%. Material for sequencing was blood. Receptor source: a female donor with papillary thyroid cancer or a benign thyroid nodule (not recorded which). Some clones in this sample may be carry-over from other donors' samples. Both conserved end residues are part of each CDR3. The D gene is left open where the match is weak. Clone sizes are given selectively: once, few, many, or a class where the clone is expanded.

D gene	V gene	clone size	J gene	CDR3 length	CDR3 DNA	CDR3 protein
TRBD1	TRBV6-2/TRBV6-3	-	TRBJ2-2	16	TGTGCCAGCAGTTTCCTGACAGGGACGAACACCGGGGAGCTGTTTTTT	CASSFLTGTNTGELFF
-	TRBV5-1	many	TRBJ2-3	14	TGCGCCAGCAGCTTGGAGGCAATCACAGATACGCAGTATTTT	CASSLEAITDTQYF
-	TRBV9	many	TRBJ2-7	14	TGTGCCAGCAGCGTAGACAGCTCCCAATACGAGCAGTACTTC	CASSVDSSQYEQYF
TRBD2	TRBV7-3	many	TRBJ2-2	18	TGTGCCAGCAGCCAGGGACTAGCGGGAGGGCCGGGCACCGGGGAGCTGTTTTTT	CASSQGLAGGPGTGELFF
TRBD1	TRBV6-1	-	TRBJ2-7	16	TGTGCCAGCAGCAAAATTCCCGGGACAGGGAGTGGCGAGCAGCACTTC	CASSKIPGTGSGEQHF
-	TRBV7-7	many	TRBJ1-6	10	TGTGCTAGCAGCTTCTCACCCCTCCACTTT	CASSFSPLHF
-	TRBV7-6	-	TRBJ1-1	14	TGTGCCAGCAGCTACAAAGCCGGGGGCGCGCGGGCTTTCTTT	CASSYKAGGARAFF
TRBD2	TRBV27	many	TRBJ2-5	15	TGTGCCAGCAGTTTCGGGACTAGCGGGAGCGAGACCCAGTACTTC	CASSFGTSGSETQYF
-	TRBV2	few	TRBJ1-5	15	TGTGCCAGCAGGTACCGTACAGTGTACGATCAGCCCCAGCATTTT	CASRYRTVYDQPQHF
TRBD2	TRBV27	few	TRBJ2-1	15	TGTGCCAGCACCCAAAGCGGGAGCTCCTACAATGAGCAGTTCTTC	CASTQSGSSYNEQFF
TRBD2	TRBV20-1	many	TRBJ2-3	16	TGCAGTGCTAGAGTTTTACTAGCGGGTTTGCCAGATACGCAGTATTTT	CSARVLLAGLPDTQYF
TRBD1	TRBV10-3	many	TRBJ1-2	13	TGTGCCATCAAGATTGACAGGGGAGGTGGCTACACCTTC	CAIKIDRGGGYTF
-	TRBV5-8	many	TRBJ1-4	14	TGTGCCAGCAGCCCCACCGGGCCTTTTGAAAAACTGTTTTTT	CASSPTGPFEKLFF
-	TRBV7-3	many	TRBJ1-1	13	TGTGCCAGCAGTCAACAGGGAAGTACTGAAGCTTTCTTT	CASSQQGSTEAFF
-	TRBV2	-	TRBJ1-6	12	TGTGCCAGCAACGAGGCGGGTTCACCCCTCCACTTT	CASNEAGSPLHF
-	TRBV18	-	TRBJ2-6	18	TGTGCCAGCTCACCTAGGGAACAGGCCCTCTCTGGGGCCAACGTCCTGACTTTC	CASSPREQALSGANVLTF
TRBD2	TRBV29-1	-	TRBJ2-1	14	TGCATCGTTGGGGCCAAGGGACTAGTTTATGAGCAGTTCTTC	CIVGAKGLVYEQFF
-	TRBV7-8	many	TRBJ1-2	15	TGTGCCAGCAGCTTAAGGGGCAGGGGAATCTATGGCTACACCTTC	CASSLRGRGIYGYTF
TRBD2	TRBV20-1	many	TRBJ2-3	19	TGCAGTGCTAGAGATATGCTTGAGCGGGAGCGAAAGTCCACAGATACGCAGTATTTT	CSARDMLERERKSTDTQYF
TRBD1	TRBV6-1	many	TRBJ1-2	13	TGTGCCAGCAGTGAGGGGACAGGGGAAGGCTACACCTTC	CASSEGTGEGYTF
-	TRBV19	many	TRBJ2-3	16	TGTGCCAGTAGTATCGAGGGGTCAAGGGGGGCAGATACGCAGTATTTT	CASSIEGSRGADTQYF
TRBD1	TRBV24-1	few	TRBJ1-4	15	TGTGCCACCAGTGATGTGGGGACAGTTGGCGAAAAACTGTTTTTT	CATSDVGTVGEKLFF
TRBD2	TRBV6-1	many	TRBJ2-3	13	TGTGCCAGTCGGGGGGTGGGCACAGATACGCAGTATTTT	CASRGVGTDTQYF
-	TRBV18	many	TRBJ1-1	14	TGTGCCAGCTCACCACAGGGTGCGGTCGATGAAGCTTTCTTT	CASSPQGAVDEAFF
-	TRBV28	many	TRBJ2-7	15	TGTGCCAGCAGTTTTAATTGGGACATACCAATACAGCAGTACTTC	CASSFNWDIPIQQYF
-	TRBV18	many	TRBJ2-5	14	TGTGCCAGCTCACCGGGACTGGCTCAAGAGACCCAGTACTTC	CASSPGLAQETQYF
TRBD2	TRBV11-3	-	TRBJ2-3	16	TGTGCCAGCAGTTACGCAGCGGGAGGAAACACAGATACGCAGTATTTT	CASSYAAGGNTDTQYF
-	TRBV24-1	many	TRBJ1-2	15	TGTGCCACCAGTGATGAAGACAGGTCGGGCGATGGCTACACCTTC	CATSDEDRSGDGYTF
-	TRBV5-1	many	TRBJ1-1	13	TGCGCCAGCAGCTTTTCCGGAGGCACTGAAGCTTTCTTT	CASSFSGGTEAFF
TRBD1	TRBV10-2	many	TRBJ2-7	17	TGCGCCAGCAGTGAGTCTCAGGGGGGACAGGAGGGTGACGAGCAGTACTTC	CASSESQGGQEGDEQYF
-	TRBV19	many	TRBJ2-1	15	TGTGCCAGTAGTGTCCCGTGGAGGGGGCTCAATGAGCAGTTCTTC	CASSVPWRGLNEQFF
-	TRBV2	few	TRBJ1-6	15	TGTGCCAGAGTGATAGAGGAGGCAGGGAGATCACCCCTCCACTTT	CARVIEEAGRSPLHF
TRBD1	TRBV19	-	TRBJ1-5	15	TGTGCCAGTAGTATTACCGGACAGGGAAGTCAGCCCCAGCATTTT	CASSITGQGSQPQHF